A selection of T cell receptor beta chains follows, all from one sample in a study of blood T cell repertoires in COVID-19. TCRdb's copy holds only in-frame clones and misses some; the assay was immunoSEQ multiplex PCR. The sample has about 520,000 clones, around 85% seen once. The sequenced sample consisted of peripheral blood. The receptors were sampled from a human donor in a cohort sampled during active COVID-19. The CDR3 runs from the conserved cysteine through the conserved F or W. The order of the fields is CDR3 length, V gene, J gene, D gene, clone size, CDR3 protein, CDR3 DNA. A D gene is named only where the DNA matches it firmly. The size entry is marked missing in some rows and otherwise reads once, few, many or a size class.

CDR3 length: 16; V gene: TRBV28; J gene: TRBJ1-2; D gene: TRBD1; clone size: .; CDR3 protein: CASRYSQGSGYYGYTF; CDR3 DNA: TGTGCCAGCAGGTACTCACAGGGGAGCGGGTACTATGGCTACACCTTC
CDR3 length: 16; V gene: TRBV30; J gene: TRBJ1-3; D gene: .; clone size: .; CDR3 protein: CAWSSGRTISGNTIYF; CDR3 DNA: TGTGCCTGGAGTAGCGGACGCACTATCTCTGGAAACACCATATATTTT
CDR3 length: 15; V gene: TRBV5-1; J gene: TRBJ1-1; D gene: TRBD1; clone size: .; CDR3 protein: CASSLETGVFTEAFF; CDR3 DNA: TGCGCCAGCAGCTTGGAGACAGGGGTATTCACTGAAGCTTTCTTT
CDR3 length: 14; V gene: TRBV4-3; J gene: TRBJ2-7; D gene: TRBD2; clone size: .; CDR3 protein: CASSQILAGVEQYF; CDR3 DNA: TGCGCCAGCAGCCAAATACTAGCGGGAGTCGAGCAGTACTTC
CDR3 length: 15; V gene: TRBV19; J gene: TRBJ2-5; D gene: TRBD2; clone size: .; CDR3 protein: CASSSLAGEGKTQYF; CDR3 DNA: TGTGCCAGTAGTAGCCTAGCGGGAGAGGGAAAGACCCAGTACTTC
CDR3 length: 15; V gene: TRBV3-1/TRBV3-2; J gene: TRBJ1-6; D gene: .; clone size: .; CDR3 protein: CASSQVNSYNSPLHF; CDR3 DNA: TGTGCCAGCAGCCAAGTAAACAGCTATAATTCACCCCTCCACTTT
CDR3 length: 12; V gene: TRBV3-1/TRBV3-2; J gene: TRBJ1-2; D gene: .; clone size: once; CDR3 protein: CASSQSGVLGTF; CDR3 DNA: TGTGCCAGCAGCCAATCGGGGGTGCTGGGCACCTTC
CDR3 length: 22; V gene: TRBV21-1; J gene: TRBJ1-2; D gene: .; clone size: .; CDR3 protein: CASSAKVGRGHNGNLANYGYTF; CDR3 DNA: TGTGCCAGCAGCGCAAAGGTGGGGCGGGGGCACAACGGTAATTTAGCTAACTATGGCTACACCTTC
CDR3 length: 18; V gene: TRBV4-3; J gene: TRBJ2-7; D gene: TRBD2; clone size: .; CDR3 protein: CASSRSPPSGNPSYEQYF; CDR3 DNA: TGCGCCAGCAGTCGATCACCTCCTAGCGGGAATCCCTCCTACGAGCAGTACTTC
CDR3 length: 15; V gene: TRBV7-7; J gene: TRBJ2-5; D gene: TRBD2; clone size: .; CDR3 protein: CASSLGLAGGETQYF; CDR3 DNA: TGTGCTAGCAGCTTAGGGCTAGCGGGAGGAGAGACCCAGTACTTC
CDR3 length: 14; V gene: TRBV29-1; J gene: TRBJ1-1; D gene: TRBD1; clone size: .; CDR3 protein: CSVRWDRVDTEAFF; CDR3 DNA: TGCAGCGTTCGATGGGACAGGGTCGACACTGAAGCTTTCTTT
CDR3 length: 15; V gene: TRBV11-2; J gene: TRBJ1-1; D gene: TRBD1; clone size: once; CDR3 protein: CASSLMTGLELEAFF; CDR3 DNA: TGTGCCAGCAGCTTAATGACAGGGTTAGAGTTGGAAGCTTTCTTT
CDR3 length: 16; V gene: TRBV7-6; J gene: TRBJ2-4; D gene: TRBD1; clone size: .; CDR3 protein: CASSEGQTLAKNIQYF; CDR3 DNA: TGTGCCAGCAGCGAGGGACAGACTTTAGCCAAAAACATTCAGTACTTC
CDR3 length: 13; V gene: TRBV5-1; J gene: TRBJ1-2; D gene: TRBD1; clone size: once; CDR3 protein: CASSPGQGFGYTF; CDR3 DNA: TGCGCCAGCAGCCCGGGACAGGGGTTCGGCTACACCTTC
CDR3 length: 17; V gene: TRBV21-1; J gene: TRBJ2-2; D gene: .; clone size: .; CDR3 protein: CASSASYRDPNTGELFF; CDR3 DNA: TGTGCCAGCAGCGCCTCCTACAGGGACCCGAACACCGGGGAGCTGTTTTTT
CDR3 length: 13; V gene: TRBV19; J gene: TRBJ1-2; D gene: .; clone size: .; CDR3 protein: CASSLRTDYGYTF; CDR3 DNA: TGTGCCAGTAGTCTCCGGACAGACTATGGCTACACCTTC
CDR3 length: 16; V gene: TRBV2; J gene: TRBJ1-3; D gene: .; clone size: once; CDR3 protein: CASSKDSPDSGNTIYF; CDR3 DNA: TGTGCCAGCAGTAAAGACAGCCCCGACTCTGGAAACACCATATATTTT
CDR3 length: 12; V gene: TRBV2; J gene: TRBJ2-5; D gene: .; clone size: .; CDR3 protein: CASSPGQETQYF; CDR3 DNA: TGTGCCAGCAGTCCGGGACAAGAGACCCAGTACTTC
CDR3 length: 15; V gene: TRBV24-1; J gene: TRBJ1-5; D gene: .; clone size: .; CDR3 protein: CATSDGTSINQPQHF; CDR3 DNA: TGTGCCACCAGCGACGGGACTTCTATTAATCAGCCCCAGCATTTT
CDR3 length: 15; V gene: TRBV5-1; J gene: TRBJ1-2; D gene: TRBD1; clone size: .; CDR3 protein: CASSQGTGSNYGYTF; CDR3 DNA: TGCGCCAGCAGCCAGGGGACAGGGTCTAACTATGGCTACACCTTC
CDR3 length: 15; V gene: TRBV5-1; J gene: TRBJ2-2; D gene: .; clone size: few; CDR3 protein: CASSLASQGGGELFF; CDR3 DNA: TGCGCCAGCAGCTTGGCATCCCAGGGCGGCGGGGAGCTGTTTTTT
CDR3 length: 16; V gene: TRBV19; J gene: TRBJ2-1; D gene: TRBD2; clone size: .; CDR3 protein: CASSIPGGKAYNEQFF; CDR3 DNA: TGTGCCAGTAGTATACCCGGGGGGAAGGCCTACAATGAGCAGTTCTTC
CDR3 length: 18; V gene: TRBV9; J gene: TRBJ2-2; D gene: .; clone size: .; CDR3 protein: CASSVANGREKVTGELFF; CDR3 DNA: TGTGCCAGCAGCGTAGCTAATGGTCGGGAGAAAGTGACCGGGGAGCTGTTTTTT
CDR3 length: 15; V gene: TRBV11-3; J gene: TRBJ2-3; D gene: TRBD2; clone size: .; CDR3 protein: CASSLAGLATDTQYF; CDR3 DNA: TGTGCCAGCAGCTTAGCGGGACTAGCTACAGATACGCAGTATTTT
CDR3 length: 15; V gene: TRBV7-9; J gene: TRBJ2-7; D gene: TRBD1; clone size: few; CDR3 protein: CASSETFTGTDEQYF; CDR3 DNA: TGTGCCAGCAGCGAAACCTTTACTGGGACAGACGAGCAGTACTTC
CDR3 length: 15; V gene: TRBV2; J gene: TRBJ2-2; D gene: TRBD1; clone size: .; CDR3 protein: CASRVGTGIPGELFF; CDR3 DNA: TGTGCCAGCAGGGTGGGGACAGGGATTCCCGGGGAGCTGTTTTTT
CDR3 length: 15; V gene: TRBV5-5; J gene: TRBJ2-1; D gene: .; clone size: .; CDR3 protein: CASSLTVVPPNEQFF; CDR3 DNA: TGTGCCAGCAGCTTGACAGTAGTTCCCCCCAATGAGCAGTTCTTC
CDR3 length: 17; V gene: TRBV11-2; J gene: TRBJ2-3; D gene: TRBD2; clone size: .; CDR3 protein: CASSHPVGAGDTDTQYF; CDR3 DNA: TGTGCCAGCAGCCACCCTGTAGGAGCGGGGGACACAGATACGCAGTATTTT
CDR3 length: 15; V gene: TRBV5-8; J gene: TRBJ2-5; D gene: TRBD1; clone size: .; CDR3 protein: CASSRGQGRGETQYF; CDR3 DNA: TGTGCCAGCAGCCGCGGACAGGGTAGGGGAGAGACCCAGTACTTC
CDR3 length: 17; V gene: TRBV7-6; J gene: TRBJ2-3; D gene: TRBD2; clone size: .; CDR3 protein: CASSLGTSGSGTDTQYF; CDR3 DNA: TGTGCCAGCAGCTTAGGGACTAGCGGGAGCGGCACAGATACGCAGTATTTT
CDR3 length: 13; V gene: TRBV28; J gene: TRBJ2-2; D gene: .; clone size: once; CDR3 protein: CATGSLDTGELFF; CDR3 DNA: TGTGCCACCGGGAGTCTCGACACCGGGGAGCTGTTTTTT
CDR3 length: 13; V gene: TRBV5-1; J gene: TRBJ2-7; D gene: .; clone size: .; CDR3 protein: CASSSVSSYEQYF; CDR3 DNA: TGCGCCAGCAGCTCGGTGAGCTCCTACGAGCAGTACTTC
CDR3 length: 18; V gene: TRBV4-1; J gene: TRBJ2-2; D gene: TRBD2; clone size: .; CDR3 protein: CASSRGSAGDLNTGELFF; CDR3 DNA: TGCGCCAGCAGCCGAGGCTCGGCGGGAGACCTAAACACCGGGGAGCTGTTTTTT
CDR3 length: 14; V gene: TRBV5-6; J gene: TRBJ2-1; D gene: TRBD2; clone size: .; CDR3 protein: CASSLGAREIEQFF; CDR3 DNA: TGTGCCAGCAGCCTTGGGGCGCGGGAGATTGAGCAGTTCTTC
CDR3 length: 15; V gene: TRBV6-2/TRBV6-3; J gene: TRBJ1-1; D gene: TRBD1; clone size: .; CDR3 protein: CASSRPGQGDTEAFF; CDR3 DNA: TGTGCCAGCAGCCGGCCGGGACAGGGCGACACTGAAGCTTTCTTT
CDR3 length: 16; V gene: TRBV19; J gene: TRBJ2-3; D gene: .; clone size: few; CDR3 protein: CASSLQGPRFPDTQYF; CDR3 DNA: TGTGCCAGTAGTCTGCAGGGGCCGCGGTTCCCAGATACGCAGTATTTT
CDR3 length: 15; V gene: TRBV5-6; J gene: TRBJ2-1; D gene: .; clone size: once; CDR3 protein: CASSPDWSSYNEQFF; CDR3 DNA: TGTGCCAGCAGCCCGGACTGGAGCTCCTACAATGAGCAGTTCTTC
CDR3 length: 14; V gene: TRBV19; J gene: TRBJ2-2; D gene: TRBD2; clone size: few; CDR3 protein: CATGTSGRSGELFF; CDR3 DNA: TGTGCCACAGGGACTAGCGGGAGGTCCGGGGAGCTGTTTTTT
CDR3 length: 14; V gene: TRBV7-9; J gene: TRBJ2-1; D gene: TRBD2; clone size: .; CDR3 protein: CASSSLAGVNEQFF; CDR3 DNA: TGTGCCAGCAGCTCTCTAGCGGGAGTAAATGAGCAGTTCTTC
CDR3 length: 17; V gene: TRBV5-4; J gene: TRBJ1-1; D gene: .; clone size: .; CDR3 protein: CASSLGGGGTVNTEAFF; CDR3 DNA: TGTGCCAGCAGCTTGGGGGGAGGTGGGACGGTGAACACTGAAGCTTTCTTT